The 23 T cell receptor beta chains listed next were all sequenced from one sample in a study of vaccination and CD4 T cells after COVID-19. No cognate antigen is known for these TCRs. Cultured CD4+ T-cell DNA underwent Oncomine TCR Beta short-read sequencing. TCRdb reprocessed the PCR reads with MiXCR, giving one entry per CDR3 protein. The sample has around 12,000 distinct CDR3 sequences, around 44% seen once. Specified treatment: roughly 11-day PBMC culture with coronavirus spike peptide pools or control peptides (ViraFEST assay). Sample: CD4+ T cells from blood, cultured in vitro. The receptors here all came from a human donor who had recovered from COVID-19.

This clonotype was counted between two and nine times. This chain joins TRBV20-1 and TRBJ1-2; 10 bases agree with TRBD1. V was clipped by 3 bases and J by 8 bases; unmatched bases: 6. The CDR3 contains 13 residues. Germline lookup yields CDR1 DFQATT and CDR2 SNEGSKA (reference sequence). The CDR3 loop is CSARISDRGGYTF. CDR3 DNA sequence: TGCAGTGCTAGGATCTCGGACAGGGGGGGCTACACCTTC.

The chain recombines TRBV2 with TRBJ2-3; D not certain. The CDR3 is 13 residues long. The germline CDR1 and CDR2 sequences are SNHLY and FYNNEI. Deletions cut 7 bases from V and 1 base from J, with 9 bases between. The CDR3 nucleotides are TGTGCCAGCACGAGTTGGGGCACAGATACGCAGTATTTT. It is translated as CASTSWGTDTQYF.

This chain uses TRBV20-1 with TRBJ2-7, with D perhaps TRBD2 (5 bases). CDR1 DFQATT and CDR2 SNEGSKA come from the germline V gene (reference sequence). The CDR3 runs 14 residues. The V end lost 3 bases, the J end lost 0 bases, and 12 bases lay between the germline ends. The CDR3 coding sequence is TGCAGTGCTAGGGAGGTCCGTAACTCCTACGAGCAGTACTTC. Its protein is CSAREVRNSYEQYF.

The J gene is TRBJ2-3, the V gene TRBV15, with D possibly TRBD1 on 6 matching bases. With 1 base removed from V and 5 bases from J, the gap between germline ends came to 13 bases. The CDR3 extends over 15 amino acids. CDR1 LNHNV and CDR2 YYDKDF come from the germline V gene (reference sequence). The CDR3 DNA reads TGTGCCACCAGCAGAGTTCGACAGGCTGGAGATACGCAGTATTTT. Its translation is CATSRVRQAGDTQYF. The variable domain in full, with the rest retrieved from reference TRBV15 and TRBJ2-3, is DAMVIQNPRYQVTQFGKPVTLSCSQTLNHNVMYWYQQKSSQAPKLLFHYYDKDFNNEADTPDNFQSRRPNTSFCFLDIRSPGLGDTAMYLCATSRVRQAGDTQYFGPGTRLTVL.

The chain employs TRBV28 and TRBJ2-2; 8 bases line up with TRBD1. Per germline, CDR1 MDHEN and CDR2 SYDVKM. Trimming at V came to 4 bases and at J to 7 bases, leaving 2 bases not matched to a gene. The CDR3 is 13 amino acids. The CDR3, as DNA: TGTGCCAGCAGTTGGACAGGGTTCGGGGAGCTGTTTTTT. It encodes CASSWTGFGELFF.

The rearrangement links TRBV6-2 or TRBV6-3 to TRBJ1-1, with 10 positions matching TRBD1. The CDR3 totals 14 residues. Per germline, CDR1 MNHEY and CDR2 SVGEGT. With 6 bases clipped from V and 5 bases from J, the junction kept 6 bases outside the gene matches. The CDR3 coding sequence is TGTGCCAGCAGGACAGGGGGCGCGGGGACTGAAGCTTTCTTT. This translates into CASRTGGAGTEAFF.

The chain has TRBV11-3 and TRBJ2-5; TRBD2 aligns across 9 bases. Trimming took 5 bases from V and 4 from J; bases not matched to a gene: 14. Per the germline V gene, CDR1 is SGHNT and CDR2 is YENEEA. The CDR3 is 17 residues long. The CDR3 sequence: CASSPREALAGRETQYF. The CDR3 DNA follows: TGTGCCAGCAGCCCCCGGGAGGCCCTAGCGGGAAGAGAGACCCAGTACTTC. Supplemented by reference TRBV11-3 and TRBJ2-5, the full variable domain reads EAGVVQSPRYKIIEKKQPVAFWCNPISGHNTLYWYLQNLGQGPELLIRYENEEAVDDSQLPKDRFSAERLKGVDSTLKIQPAELGDSAVYLCASSPREALAGRETQYFGPGTRLLVL.

The rearrangement uses TRBV15 and TRBJ2-1, with 11 bases matching TRBD2. Germline CDR1 LNHNV, CDR2 YYDKDF (reference sequence). V lost 0 bases to trimming and J lost 7 bases; unmatched junction nucleotides: 11. The CDR3 covers 18 residues. CDR3 region: CATSRDLGLAGGKNEQFF. The CDR3 nucleotides are TGTGCCACCAGCAGAGATTTGGGGCTAGCGGGAGGAAAGAATGAGCAGTTCTTC.

This clonotype has more than one count but fewer than ten. The chain is built from TRBV27 and TRBJ1-2, with 9 bases matching TRBD1. This CDR3 has 14 residues. V gave up 4 bases and J gave up 7 bases; unmatched junction bases: 7. Germline CDR1 reads MNHEY; CDR2 reads SMNVEV (reference sequence). The CDR3 coding sequence is TGTGCCAGCAGTTGGGACAGGGAATCAGGTGGCTACACCTTC. As protein: CASSWDRESGGYTF.

The J gene is TRBJ2-5, the V gene TRBV5-4; 7 bases agree with TRBD1. The CDR3 is 16 residues long. From germline, CDR1 is SGHNT and CDR2 YYREEE (reference sequence). Trimming removed 0 bases from V and 2 bases from J; junction bases left unmatched: 7. The CDR3 DNA reads as TGTGCCAGCAGCTTGGCCAAGGGGGCAGTGCAAGAGACCCAGTACTTC. Encoded protein: CASSLAKGAVQETQYF.

Only a few counts were recorded for this clonotype. CDR3 residues: CASRRFGGSTEAFF. The CDR3 region has the DNA TGTGCCAGCAGACGGTTCGGGGGAAGCACTGAAGCTTTCTTT. The chain carries TRBV6-1 and TRBJ1-1; the D gene is possibly TRBD1 (5 bases). Germline CDR1 is MNHNS and CDR2 is SASEGT. V was clipped by 6 bases and J by 4 bases, with 15 bases between them. The CDR3 loop spans 14 amino acids.

The V and J genes are TRBV28 and TRBJ2-5; tentatively, D is TRBD1 or TRBD2 (6 bases each). Germline V gene sequence: CDR1 MDHEN, CDR2 SYDVKM. Trimming cost V 4 bases and J 4 bases, with 13 bases left between them. The CDR3 is 14 residues long. CDR3 coding DNA: TGTGCCAGCAGTTCTAAGGAGGGGGTAGAGACCCAGTACTTC. Translation: CASSSKEGVETQYF.

This sequence joins TRBV5-1 and TRBJ2-2; no definite D call. CDR3 size: 15 residues. Germline CDR1 and CDR2: SGHRS and YFSETQ. V dropped 3 bases and J dropped 4 bases, with 13 bases sitting between them. Here the CDR3 reads CASSSGPPRTGELFF. The CDR3, as DNA: TGCGCCAGCAGCTCAGGCCCACCGCGCACCGGGGAGCTGTTTTTT.

V usage is TRBV20-1 and J usage is TRBJ2-7, with 11 bases aligning to TRBD1. This CDR3 is 16 amino acids long. J lost 2 bases, V lost 0 bases, and 6 bases had no gene match. CDR1 and CDR2 from the germline V gene are DFQATT and SNEGSKA (reference sequence). The CDR3: CSARDIRTGGPYEQYF. Written as DNA, the CDR3 is TGCAGTGCTAGAGATATTAGGACAGGGGGCCCCTACGAGCAGTACTTC.

This clonotype was detected a few times. The V call is TRBV20-1, the J call TRBJ2-3; 10 nucleotides agree with TRBD2. The CDR3 is 15 amino acids. Per the germline V gene, CDR1 is DFQATT and CDR2 is SNEGSKA (reference sequence). V shed 2 bases, J shed 1 base, and the junction held 3 bases outside the gene matches. The CDR3: CSARLAGEGTDTQYF. DNA for the CDR3: TGCAGTGCTAGACTAGCGGGAGAGGGCACAGATACGCAGTATTTT.

The rearrangement uses TRBV20-1 and TRBJ2-7; D perhaps matches TRBD2 (6 bases). CDR3 length: 14 amino acids. Per the germline V gene, CDR1 is DFQATT and CDR2 is SNEGSKA (reference sequence). With 6 bases removed from V and 0 bases from J, the gap between germline ends came to 15 bases. The CDR3 sequence is CSAAPRDFSYEQYF. In DNA, the CDR3 is TGCAGTGCAGCCCCTAGGGACTTCTCCTACGAGCAGTACTTC.

In its sample, this clonotype was seen a few times. The chain is built from TRBV10-3 and TRBJ2-1, with D uncertain. The V end lost 0 bases, the J end lost 5 bases, and 11 bases lay between the germline ends. Germline V gene data show CDR1 as ENHRY and CDR2 as SYGVKD. CDR3 length: 15 amino acids. CDR3 region: CAISESGRRDNEQFF. As DNA, the CDR3 is TGTGCCATCAGTGAGTCTGGTAGACGAGACAATGAGCAGTTCTTC.

The chain is built from TRBV2 and TRBJ2-3; 10 bases agree with TRBD1. J was trimmed by 4 bases and V by 10 bases; bases with no gene match: 11. From germline, CDR1 is SNHLY and CDR2 FYNNEI. This CDR3 region has 15 residues. The CDR3 here is CATRDRGFLSDTQYF. In DNA, the CDR3 is TGTGCCACCCGGGACAGGGGATTTTTGTCAGATACGCAGTATTTT.

V and J are TRBV4-2 and TRBJ2-1, with 16 positions matching TRBD2. Germline assignment: CDR1 LGHNA and CDR2 YNFKEQ. This CDR3 is built from 19 residues. V lost 1 base and J lost 6; bases outside the gene matches: 9. DNA for the CDR3: TGTGCCAGCAGCCAAGTAGGAGGGACTAGCGGGAGGGCCACCAATGAGCAGTTCTTC. This gives the protein CASSQVGGTSGRATNEQFF.

CDR3 in DNA: TGTGCCAGCAGTTTCCTCCGGGACTCCTTCACAGATACGCAGTATTTT. This gives the protein CASSFLRDSFTDTQYF. V gene TRBV6-2 or TRBV6-3 combines with J gene TRBJ2-3, with D maybe TRBD2 (6 bases). V gave up 4 bases and J gave up 2 bases, with 16 bases separating them. Per the germline V gene, CDR1 is MNHEY and CDR2 is SVGEGT. The CDR3 is 16 amino acids.

This clonotype was found a few times. The chain carries TRBV19 and TRBJ2-7; a weak D match, TRBD1 (6 bases). Trimming stripped 1 base from V and 3 bases from J, with 13 bases between. The germline gives CDR1 LNHDA, CDR2 SQIVND (reference sequence). The length of the CDR3 is 15 residues. In DNA, the CDR3 is TGTGCCAGTAGTATAGTCAGGGGAGCGAGCTACGAGCAGTACTTC. It codes for CASSIVRGASYEQYF.

V gene TRBV7-9 combines with J gene TRBJ2-2; 7 bases align to TRBD1. V shed 4 bases, J shed 4 bases, and the junction held 21 bases outside the gene matches. Germline V gene lookup returns CDR1 SEHNR and CDR2 FQNEAQ (reference sequence). This CDR3 is built from 20 residues. The CDR3 coding sequence is TGTGCCAGCAGCTCCAGTAGGCCCCCCAGACAGGGTACTTTCACCGGGGAGCTGTTTTTT. It codes for CASSSSRPPRQGTFTGELFF.

The chain employs TRBV30 and TRBJ2-3; 7 bases match TRBD1. From germline, CDR1 is GTSNPN and CDR2 SVGIG (reference sequence). The CDR3 loop spans 14 amino acids. With V trimmed by 2 bases and J by 3 bases, 5 bases remained unmatched. In nucleotides, the CDR3 is TGTGCCTGGAGTACCGGGACAGAGACAGATACGCAGTATTTT. Translated: CAWSTGTETDTQYF.